Given below is one T cell receptor (beta chain) in context. Antigen specificity is unknown. This CDR3 is 21 amino acids long. The germline gives CDR1 MRHNA, CDR2 SNTAGT. Trimming took off 0 bases at V and 0 bases at J, with 24 bases between the two ends. No patient received treatment before thyroid surgery. This sample was taken from a study of metastatic and nonmetastatic thyroid tumors. Study in general: Repertoire comparison spanned blood and tumor or nodule tissue of malignant and benign thyroid patients. Whole-study results and caveats: Significantly greater TCR beta diversity was reportedly found in malignant thyroid tumors than in benign nodules (in blood and tumor).

Original processing methods: Building a distant-metastasis classifier for papillary thyroid cancer drew on CDR3 differences across clinicopathological groups. TCRdb re-clonotyped the PCR reads via MiXCR. The V and J calls, along with clone size, are taken from TCRdb and not from the paper's own processing. Altogether some 23,000 clones are present, about 20% being singletons, with the ten largest covering about 12%. The sequence derives from a female donor with papillary thyroid cancer or a benign thyroid nodule (not recorded which). Some clones in this sample may be carry-over from other donors' samples. The chain joins TRBV6-4 to TRBJ1-5, with a weak D call TRBD1 (5 bases). The sequencing input was tumor tissue. The CDR3 protein is CASSDSCPTVGPMNSNQPQHF. In DNA form, the CDR3 reads TGTGCCAGCAGTGACTCTTGCCCGACCGTGGGACCGATGAATAGCAATCAGCCCCAGCATTTT.